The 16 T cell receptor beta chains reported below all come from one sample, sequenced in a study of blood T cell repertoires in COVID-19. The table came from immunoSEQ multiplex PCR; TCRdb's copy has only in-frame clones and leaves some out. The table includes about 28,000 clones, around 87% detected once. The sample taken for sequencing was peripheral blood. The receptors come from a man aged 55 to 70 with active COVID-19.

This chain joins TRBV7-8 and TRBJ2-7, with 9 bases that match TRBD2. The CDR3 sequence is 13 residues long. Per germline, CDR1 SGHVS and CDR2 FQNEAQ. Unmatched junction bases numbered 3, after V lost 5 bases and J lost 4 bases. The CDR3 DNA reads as TGTGCCAGCAGCCGTAGCGGGGGTTACGAGCAGTACTTC. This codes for CASSRSGGYEQYF.

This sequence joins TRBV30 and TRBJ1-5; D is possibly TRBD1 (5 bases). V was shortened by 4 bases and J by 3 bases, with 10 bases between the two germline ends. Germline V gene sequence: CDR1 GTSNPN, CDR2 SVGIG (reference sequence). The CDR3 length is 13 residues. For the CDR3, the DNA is TGTGCCTGGACTTCAGGGTACAATCAGCCCCAGCATTTT. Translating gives CAWTSGYNQPQHF.

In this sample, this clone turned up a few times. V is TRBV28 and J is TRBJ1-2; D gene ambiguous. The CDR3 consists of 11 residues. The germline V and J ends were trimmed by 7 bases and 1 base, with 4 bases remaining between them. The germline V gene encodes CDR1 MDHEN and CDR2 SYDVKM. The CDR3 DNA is TGTGCCAGCACCAGTAACTATGGCTACACCTTC. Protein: CASTSNYGYTF.

This chain's CDR3 is CASTRTGIYTEAFF. As DNA, the CDR3 is TGTGCCAGCACTCGGACAGGGATATACACTGAAGCTTTCTTT. This chain uses TRBV6-5 with TRBJ1-1, with 8 positions matching TRBD1. After removal of 7 bases from V and 3 bases from J, the junction contained 7 bases not matched to a gene. CDR1 is MNHEY and CDR2 is SVGAGI in the germline V gene. CDR3 size: 14 residues.

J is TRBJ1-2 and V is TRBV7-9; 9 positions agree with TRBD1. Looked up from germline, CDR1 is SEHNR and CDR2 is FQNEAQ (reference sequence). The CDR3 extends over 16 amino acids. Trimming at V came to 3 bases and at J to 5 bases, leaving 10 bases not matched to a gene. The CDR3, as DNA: TGTGCCAGCAGCTTTGATTATGTAGGGACAGGGTATGGCTACACCTTC. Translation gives CASSFDYVGTGYGYTF.

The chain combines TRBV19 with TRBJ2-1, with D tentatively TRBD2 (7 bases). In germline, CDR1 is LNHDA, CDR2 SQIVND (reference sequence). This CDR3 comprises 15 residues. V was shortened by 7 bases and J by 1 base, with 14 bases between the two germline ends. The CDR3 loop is CASIRGGGSYNEQFF. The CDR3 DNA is TGTGCCAGTATAAGAGGGGGGGGATCCTACAATGAGCAGTTCTTC.

The CDR3 is CASSLFSGITDTQYF. The DNA for the CDR3 is TGCGCCAGCAGCTTGTTCTCAGGGATCACAGATACGCAGTATTTT. J is TRBJ2-3 and V is TRBV5-1, with D possibly matching TRBD1 (5 bases). Germline V gives CDR1 SGHRS, CDR2 YFSETQ. The V gene lost 1 base and the J gene lost 2 bases, with 11 bases spanning the gap. The CDR3 length is 15 residues.

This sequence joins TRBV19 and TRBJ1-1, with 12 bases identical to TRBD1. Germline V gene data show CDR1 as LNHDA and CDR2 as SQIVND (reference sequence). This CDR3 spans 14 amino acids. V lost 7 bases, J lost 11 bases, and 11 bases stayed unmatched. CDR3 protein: CASKGQGAGAAAFF. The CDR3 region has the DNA TGTGCCAGTAAGGGACAGGGGGCGGGAGCTGCTGCTTTCTTT.

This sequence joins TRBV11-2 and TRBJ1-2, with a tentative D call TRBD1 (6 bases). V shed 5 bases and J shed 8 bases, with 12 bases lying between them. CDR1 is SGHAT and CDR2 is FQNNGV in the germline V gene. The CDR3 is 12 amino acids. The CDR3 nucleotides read TGTGCCAGCAGCCCGCCGGGACAAGGCTACACCTTC. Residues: CASSPPGQGYTF.

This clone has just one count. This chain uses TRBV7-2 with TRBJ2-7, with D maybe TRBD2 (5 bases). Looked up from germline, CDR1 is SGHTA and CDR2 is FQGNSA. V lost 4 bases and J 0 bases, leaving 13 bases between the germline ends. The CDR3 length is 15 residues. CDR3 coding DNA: TGTGCCAGCAGCTCCGCGACTGGGAGCTCCTACGAGCAGTACTTC. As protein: CASSSATGSSYEQYF.

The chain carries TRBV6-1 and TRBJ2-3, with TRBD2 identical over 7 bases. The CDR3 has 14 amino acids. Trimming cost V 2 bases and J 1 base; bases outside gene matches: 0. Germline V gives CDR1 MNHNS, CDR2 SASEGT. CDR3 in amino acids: CASSERGGTDTQYF. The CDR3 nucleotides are TGTGCCAGCAGTGAACGGGGGGGCACAGATACGCAGTATTTT.

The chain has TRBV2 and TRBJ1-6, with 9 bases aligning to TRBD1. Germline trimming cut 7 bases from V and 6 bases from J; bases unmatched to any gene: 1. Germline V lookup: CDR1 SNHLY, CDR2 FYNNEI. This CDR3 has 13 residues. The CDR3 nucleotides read TGTGCCAGCAAGGGACAGGGTAATTCACCCCTCCACTTT. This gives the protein CASKGQGNSPLHF.

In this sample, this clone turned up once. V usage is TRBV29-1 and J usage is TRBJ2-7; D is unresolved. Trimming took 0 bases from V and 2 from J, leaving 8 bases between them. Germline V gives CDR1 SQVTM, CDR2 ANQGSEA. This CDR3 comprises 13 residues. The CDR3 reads CSVEDFPAYEQYF. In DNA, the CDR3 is TGCAGCGTTGAAGATTTCCCGGCCTACGAGCAGTACTTC.

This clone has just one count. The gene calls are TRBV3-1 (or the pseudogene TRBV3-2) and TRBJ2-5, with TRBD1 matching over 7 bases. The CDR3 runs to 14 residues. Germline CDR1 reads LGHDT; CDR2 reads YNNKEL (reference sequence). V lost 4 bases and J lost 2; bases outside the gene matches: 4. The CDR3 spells CASSRRGQQETQYF. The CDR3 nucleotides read TGTGCCAGCAGCCGCCGGGGACAGCAAGAGACCCAGTACTTC.

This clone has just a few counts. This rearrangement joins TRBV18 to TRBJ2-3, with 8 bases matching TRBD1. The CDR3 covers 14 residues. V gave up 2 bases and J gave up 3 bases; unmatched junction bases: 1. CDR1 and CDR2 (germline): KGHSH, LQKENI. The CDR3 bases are TGTGCCAGCTCACCAGGGACAGGTACAGATACGCAGTATTTT. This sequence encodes CASSPGTGTDTQYF.

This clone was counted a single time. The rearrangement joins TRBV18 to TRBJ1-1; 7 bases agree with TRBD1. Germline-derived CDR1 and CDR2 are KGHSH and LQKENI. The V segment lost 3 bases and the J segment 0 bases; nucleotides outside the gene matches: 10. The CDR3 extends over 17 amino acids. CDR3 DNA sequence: TGTGCCAGCTCACCTAGACAGGGTTTGGGTATGAACACTGAAGCTTTCTTT. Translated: CASSPRQGLGMNTEAFF.